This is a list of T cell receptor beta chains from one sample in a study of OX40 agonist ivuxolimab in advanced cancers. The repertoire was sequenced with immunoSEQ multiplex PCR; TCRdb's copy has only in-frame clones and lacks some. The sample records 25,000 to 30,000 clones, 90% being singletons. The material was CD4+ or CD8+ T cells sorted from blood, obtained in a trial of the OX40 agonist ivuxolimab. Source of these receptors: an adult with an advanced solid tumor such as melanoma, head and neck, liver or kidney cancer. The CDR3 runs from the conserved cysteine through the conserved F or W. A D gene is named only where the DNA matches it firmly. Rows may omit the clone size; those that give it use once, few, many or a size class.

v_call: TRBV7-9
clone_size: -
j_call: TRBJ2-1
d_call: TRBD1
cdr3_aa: CASSGPGQDYNEQFF
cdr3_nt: TGTGCCAGCAGCGGCCCGGGACAGGACTACAATGAGCAGTTCTTC

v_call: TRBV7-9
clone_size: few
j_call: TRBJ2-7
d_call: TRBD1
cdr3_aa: CASSVGQGTYEQYF
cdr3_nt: TGTGCCAGCAGCGTGGGACAGGGAACCTACGAGCAGTACTTC

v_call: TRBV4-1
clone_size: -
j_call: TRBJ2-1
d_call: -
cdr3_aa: CASSSQGQDEQFF
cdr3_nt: TGCGCCAGCAGCTCCCAGGGGCAAGATGAGCAGTTCTTC

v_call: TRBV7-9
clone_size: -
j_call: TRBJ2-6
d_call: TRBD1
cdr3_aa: CASSLGPGQGSGANVLTF
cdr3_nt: TGTGCCAGCAGCTTAGGCCCGGGACAGGGTTCTGGGGCCAACGTCCTGACTTTC

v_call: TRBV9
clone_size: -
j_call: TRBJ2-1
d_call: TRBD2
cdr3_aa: CASSVDTGLAPLYNEQFF
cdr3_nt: TGTGCCAGCAGCGTAGATACGGGACTAGCCCCACTTTACAATGAGCAGTTCTTC

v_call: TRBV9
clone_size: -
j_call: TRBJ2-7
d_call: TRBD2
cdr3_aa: CASSDGTTYYEQYF
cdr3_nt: TGTGCCAGCAGCGATGGGACTACTTACTACGAGCAGTACTTC

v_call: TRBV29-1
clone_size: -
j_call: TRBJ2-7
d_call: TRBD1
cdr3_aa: CSAMTGSSYEQYF
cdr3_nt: TGCAGCGCGATGACAGGGTCCTCCTACGAGCAGTACTTC

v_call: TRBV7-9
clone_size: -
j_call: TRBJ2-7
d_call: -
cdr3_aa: CASSLALYEQYF
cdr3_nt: TGTGCCAGCAGCTTAGCTCTCTACGAGCAGTACTTC

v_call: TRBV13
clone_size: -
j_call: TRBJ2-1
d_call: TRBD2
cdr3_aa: CASSSGLAGPAGFHNEQFF
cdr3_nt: TGTGCCAGCAGCTCGGGACTAGCGGGGCCCGCTGGGTTTCACAATGAGCAGTTCTTC

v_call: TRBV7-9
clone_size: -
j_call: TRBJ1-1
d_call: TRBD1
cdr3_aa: CASTGDSVGTEAFF
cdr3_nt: TGTGCCAGCACCGGGGACAGTGTGGGGACTGAAGCTTTCTTT

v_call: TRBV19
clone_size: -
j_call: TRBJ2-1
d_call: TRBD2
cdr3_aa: CATALGLAAYNEQFF
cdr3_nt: TGTGCCACCGCCCTTGGACTAGCGGCTTACAATGAGCAGTTCTTC

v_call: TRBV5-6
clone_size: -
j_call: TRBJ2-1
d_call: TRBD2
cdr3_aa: CASSLPLAGLYNEQFF
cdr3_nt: TGTGCCAGCAGCTTGCCACTAGCGGGTTTATACAATGAGCAGTTCTTC

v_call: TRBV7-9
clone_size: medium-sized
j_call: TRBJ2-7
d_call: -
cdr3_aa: CASSPEDRPYEQYF
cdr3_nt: TGTGCCAGCAGCCCTGAAGACAGGCCCTACGAGCAGTACTTC

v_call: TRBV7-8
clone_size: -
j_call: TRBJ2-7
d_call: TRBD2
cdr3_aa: CASSLSGGEQYF
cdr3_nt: TGTGCCAGCAGCTTATCGGGGGGCGAGCAGTACTTC

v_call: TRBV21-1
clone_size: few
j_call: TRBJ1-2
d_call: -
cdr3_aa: CASSKAPAGVDGSCLSGYTF
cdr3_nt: TGTGCCAGCAGCAAAGCGCCGGCGGGGGTGGATGGGTCCTGCTTATCTGGCTACACCTTC

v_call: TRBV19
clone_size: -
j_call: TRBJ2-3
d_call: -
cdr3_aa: CASSIGTASDTQYF
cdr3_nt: TGTGCCAGTAGTATCGGGACGGCGTCAGATACGCAGTATTTT

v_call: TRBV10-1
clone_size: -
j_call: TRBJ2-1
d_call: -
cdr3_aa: CASSLGGWSYNEQFF
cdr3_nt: TGCGCCAGCAGCCTCGGGGGTTGGTCCTACAATGAGCAGTTCTTC

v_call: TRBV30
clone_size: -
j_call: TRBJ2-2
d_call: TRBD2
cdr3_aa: CAWRRGLYTGELFF
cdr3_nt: TGTGCCTGGAGAAGGGGACTATACACCGGGGAGCTGTTTTTT

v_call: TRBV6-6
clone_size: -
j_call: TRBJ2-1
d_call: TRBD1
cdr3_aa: CASSQGQGVSNEQFF
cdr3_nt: TGTGCCAGCAGCCAGGGACAGGGAGTGAGCAATGAGCAGTTCTTC

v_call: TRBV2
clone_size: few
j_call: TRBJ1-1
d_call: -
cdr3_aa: CASSDGGVPTEAFF
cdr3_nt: TGTGCCAGCAGTGATGGGGGCGTCCCCACTGAAGCTTTCTTT

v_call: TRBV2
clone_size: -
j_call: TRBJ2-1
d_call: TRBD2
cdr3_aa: CASRRERERDGEQFF
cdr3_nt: TGTGCCAGCAGAAGGGAGCGGGAGAGGGATGGTGAGCAGTTCTTC

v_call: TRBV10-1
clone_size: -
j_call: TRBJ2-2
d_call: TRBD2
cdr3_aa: CASSERTSGSFGGELFF
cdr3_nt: TGCGCCAGCAGTGAGCGGACTAGCGGGAGTTTTGGCGGGGAGCTGTTTTTT

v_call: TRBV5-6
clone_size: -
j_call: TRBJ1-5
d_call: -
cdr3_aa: CASSSRPNQPQHF
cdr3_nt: TGTGCCAGCAGCTCGCGACCTAATCAGCCCCAGCATTTT

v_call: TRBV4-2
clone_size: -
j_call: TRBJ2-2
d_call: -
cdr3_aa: CASSQAGTYTGELFF
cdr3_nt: TGTGCCAGCAGCCAAGCCGGGACTTACACCGGGGAGCTGTTTTTT

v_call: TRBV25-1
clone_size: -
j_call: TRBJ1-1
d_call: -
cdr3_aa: CASRWGLTEAFF
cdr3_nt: TGTGCCAGTCGGTGGGGGCTCACTGAAGCTTTCTTT

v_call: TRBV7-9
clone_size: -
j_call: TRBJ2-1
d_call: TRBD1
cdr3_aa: CASRTGGPYEQFF
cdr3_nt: TGTGCCAGCAGAACAGGGGGCCCCTATGAGCAGTTCTTC

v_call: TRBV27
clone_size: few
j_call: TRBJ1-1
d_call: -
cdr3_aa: CASSLLSGANTEAFF
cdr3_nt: TGTGCCAGCAGTTTATTGTCAGGGGCGAACACTGAAGCTTTCTTT

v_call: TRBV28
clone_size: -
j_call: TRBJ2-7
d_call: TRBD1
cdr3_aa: CASSPLAGTGDYEQYF
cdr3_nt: TGTGCCAGCAGTCCACTCGCGGGGACAGGTGATTACGAGCAGTACTTC

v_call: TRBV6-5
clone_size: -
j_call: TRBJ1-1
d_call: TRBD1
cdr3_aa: CASTETGFHTEAFF
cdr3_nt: TGTGCCAGCACAGAGACAGGGTTTCACACTGAAGCTTTCTTT

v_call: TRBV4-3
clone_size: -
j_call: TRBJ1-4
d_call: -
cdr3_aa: CASSQAHGGANEKLFF
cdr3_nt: TGCGCCAGCAGCCAAGCCCATGGCGGGGCTAATGAAAAACTGTTTTTT

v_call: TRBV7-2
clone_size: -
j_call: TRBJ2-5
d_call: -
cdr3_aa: CASSLGVRSEETQYF
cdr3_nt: TGTGCCAGCAGCTTGGGGGTCCGAAGCGAAGAGACCCAGTACTTC

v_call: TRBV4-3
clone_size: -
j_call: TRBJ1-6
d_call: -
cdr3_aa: CASSQDGGFNSPLHF
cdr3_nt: TGCGCCAGCAGCCAAGATGGGGGTTTTAATTCACCCCTCCACTTT

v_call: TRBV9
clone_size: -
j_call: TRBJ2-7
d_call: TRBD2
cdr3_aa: CASSAGLAESSEQYF
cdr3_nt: TGTGCCAGCAGCGCGGGACTAGCGGAGTCATCCGAGCAGTACTTC

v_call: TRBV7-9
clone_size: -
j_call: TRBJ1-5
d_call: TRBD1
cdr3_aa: CASSSYRGDSNQPQHF
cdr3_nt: TGTGCCAGCAGCTCATACAGGGGTGATAGCAATCAGCCCCAGCATTTT

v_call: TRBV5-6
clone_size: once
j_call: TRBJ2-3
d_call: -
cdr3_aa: CASSLVAVVLDTQYF
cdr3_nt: TGTGCCAGCAGCTTGGTAGCCGTAGTCCTGGATACGCAGTATTTT

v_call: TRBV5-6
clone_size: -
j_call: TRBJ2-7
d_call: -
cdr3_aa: CASSLRGEQYF
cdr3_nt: TGTGCCAGCAGCTTACGAGGGGAGCAGTACTTC

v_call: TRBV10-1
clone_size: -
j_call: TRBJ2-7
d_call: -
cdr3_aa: CASSGGSYEQYF
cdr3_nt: TGCGCCAGCAGCGGAGGCTCCTACGAGCAGTACTTC

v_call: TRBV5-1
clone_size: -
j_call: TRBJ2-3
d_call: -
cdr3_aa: CASSPKRETDTQYF
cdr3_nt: TGCGCCAGCAGCCCAAAACGGGAGACAGATACGCAGTATTTT

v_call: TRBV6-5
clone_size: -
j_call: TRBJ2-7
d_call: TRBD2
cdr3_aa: CASSIDSGRAREQYF
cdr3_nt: TGTGCCAGCAGTATCGACAGCGGGAGGGCCAGGGAGCAGTACTTC

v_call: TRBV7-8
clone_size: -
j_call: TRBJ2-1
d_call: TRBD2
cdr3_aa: CASSPQGTSGSGEQFF
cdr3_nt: TGTGCCAGCAGCCCTCAGGGGACTAGCGGGAGTGGTGAGCAGTTCTTC

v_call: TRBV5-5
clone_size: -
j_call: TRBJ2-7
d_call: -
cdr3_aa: CATSEGYEQYF
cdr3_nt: TGTGCCACATCCGAGGGCTACGAGCAGTACTTC

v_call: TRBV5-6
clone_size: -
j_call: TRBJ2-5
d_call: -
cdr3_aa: CASPAGNQETQYF
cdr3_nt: TGTGCCAGCCCGGCAGGGAACCAAGAGACCCAGTACTTC

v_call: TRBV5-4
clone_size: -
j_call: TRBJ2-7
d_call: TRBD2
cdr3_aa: CASSLLTPSGRAYEQYF
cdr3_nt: TGTGCCAGCAGCTTACTTACTCCTAGCGGGAGGGCCTACGAGCAGTACTTC

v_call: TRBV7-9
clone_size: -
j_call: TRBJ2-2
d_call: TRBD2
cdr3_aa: CASSSTSVPGELFF
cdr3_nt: TGTGCCAGCAGCTCAACTAGCGTACCCGGGGAGCTGTTTTTT

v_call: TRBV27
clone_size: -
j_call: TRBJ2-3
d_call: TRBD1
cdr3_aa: CASSFSGTGRSTDTQYF
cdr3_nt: TGTGCCAGCAGTTTTTCGGGGACAGGGAGGTCCACAGATACGCAGTATTTT

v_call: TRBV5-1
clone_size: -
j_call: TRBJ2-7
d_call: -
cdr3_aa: CASSDGLGGREQYF
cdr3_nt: TGCGCCAGCAGTGACGGGCTAGGTGGCCGCGAGCAGTACTTC

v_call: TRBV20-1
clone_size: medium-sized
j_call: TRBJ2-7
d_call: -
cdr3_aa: CSATLGGEQYF
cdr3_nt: TGCAGTGCTACCCTGGGTGGCGAGCAGTACTTC